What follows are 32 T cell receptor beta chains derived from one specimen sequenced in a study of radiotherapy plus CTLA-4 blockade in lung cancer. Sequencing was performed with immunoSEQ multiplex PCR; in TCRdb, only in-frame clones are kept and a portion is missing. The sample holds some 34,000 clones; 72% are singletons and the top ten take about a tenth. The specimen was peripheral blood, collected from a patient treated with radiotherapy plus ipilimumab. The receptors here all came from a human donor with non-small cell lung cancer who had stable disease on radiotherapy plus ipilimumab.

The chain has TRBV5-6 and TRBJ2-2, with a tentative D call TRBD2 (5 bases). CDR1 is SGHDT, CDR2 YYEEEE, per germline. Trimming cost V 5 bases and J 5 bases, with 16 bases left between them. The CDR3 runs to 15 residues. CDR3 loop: CASSLTGSPTGELFF. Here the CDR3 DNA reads TGTGCCAGCAGTCTAACGGGGTCGCCTACCGGGGAGCTGTTTTTT.

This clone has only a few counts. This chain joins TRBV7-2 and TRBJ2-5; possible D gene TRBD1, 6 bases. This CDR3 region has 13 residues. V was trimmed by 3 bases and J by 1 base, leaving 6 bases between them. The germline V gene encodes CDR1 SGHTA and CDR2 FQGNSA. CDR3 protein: CASSLDSQETQYF. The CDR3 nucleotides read TGTGCCAGCAGCTTGGACAGCCAAGAGACCCAGTACTTC.

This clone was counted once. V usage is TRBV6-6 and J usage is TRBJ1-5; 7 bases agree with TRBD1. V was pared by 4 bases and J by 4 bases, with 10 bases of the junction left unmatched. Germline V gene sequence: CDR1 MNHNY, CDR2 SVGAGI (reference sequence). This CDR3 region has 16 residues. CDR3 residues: CASSLARQGGNQPQHF. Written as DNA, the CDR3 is TGTGCCAGCAGTTTGGCACGACAGGGAGGTAATCAGCCCCAGCATTTT.

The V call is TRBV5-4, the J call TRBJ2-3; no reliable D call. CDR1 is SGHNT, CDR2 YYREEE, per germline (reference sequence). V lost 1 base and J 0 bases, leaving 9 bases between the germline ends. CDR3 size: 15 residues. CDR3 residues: CASSLRLPSTDTQYF. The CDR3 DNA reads TGTGCCAGCAGCTTGAGACTTCCTAGCACAGATACGCAGTATTTT.

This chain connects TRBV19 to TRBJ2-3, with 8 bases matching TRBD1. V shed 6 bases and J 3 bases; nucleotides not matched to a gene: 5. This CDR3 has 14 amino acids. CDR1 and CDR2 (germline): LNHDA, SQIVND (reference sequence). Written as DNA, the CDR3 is TGTGCCAGTAGCTGGACAGGGAAAACAGATACGCAGTATTTT. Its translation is CASSWTGKTDTQYF.

The CDR3 DNA reads TGTGCCAGCAGCGGACAGGGAATGGGTTCACCCCTCCACTTT. Its protein product is CASSGQGMGSPLHF. The rearrangement links TRBV7-2 to TRBJ1-6; 8 bases agree with TRBD1. Germline values: CDR1 SGHTA, CDR2 FQGNSA. J lost 9 bases, V lost 5 bases, and 6 bases had no gene match. The CDR3 spans 14 residues. Complete variable domain (other parts from reference TRBV7-2 and TRBJ1-6): GAGVSQSPSNKVTEKGKDVELRCDPISGHTALYWYRQSLGQGLEFLIYFQGNSAPDKSGLPSDRFSAERTGGSVSTLTIQRTQQEDSAVYLCASSGQGMGSPLHFGNGTRLTVT.

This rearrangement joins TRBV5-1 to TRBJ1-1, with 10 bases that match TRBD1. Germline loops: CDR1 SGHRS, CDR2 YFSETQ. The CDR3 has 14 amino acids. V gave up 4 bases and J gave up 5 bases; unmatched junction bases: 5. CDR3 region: CASSPGQGGTEAFF. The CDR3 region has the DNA TGCGCCAGCAGCCCAGGACAGGGGGGGACTGAAGCTTTCTTT.

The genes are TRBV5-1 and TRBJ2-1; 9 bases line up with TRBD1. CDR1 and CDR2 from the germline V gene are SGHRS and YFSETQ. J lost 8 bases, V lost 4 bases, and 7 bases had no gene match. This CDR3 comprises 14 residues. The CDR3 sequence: CASSAGQGGHEQFF. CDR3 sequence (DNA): TGCGCCAGCAGCGCGGGACAGGGAGGGCATGAGCAGTTCTTC.

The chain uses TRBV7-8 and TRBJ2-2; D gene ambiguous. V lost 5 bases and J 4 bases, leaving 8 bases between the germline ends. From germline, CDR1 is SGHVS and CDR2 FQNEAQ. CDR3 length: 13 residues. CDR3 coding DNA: TGTGCCAGCAGCAGGCAGGTCACCGGGGAGCTGTTTTTT. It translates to CASSRQVTGELFF.

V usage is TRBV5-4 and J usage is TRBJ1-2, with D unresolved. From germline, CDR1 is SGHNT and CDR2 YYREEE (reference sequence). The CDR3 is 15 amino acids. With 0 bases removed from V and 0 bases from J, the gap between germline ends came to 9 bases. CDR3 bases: TGTGCCAGCAGCTTGGCGCGGGGAGCTAACTATGGCTACACCTTC. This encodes CASSLARGANYGYTF.

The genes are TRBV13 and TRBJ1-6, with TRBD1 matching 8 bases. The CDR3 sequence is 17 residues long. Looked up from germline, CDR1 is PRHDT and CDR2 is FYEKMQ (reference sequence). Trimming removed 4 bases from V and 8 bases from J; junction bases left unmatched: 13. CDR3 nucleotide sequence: TGTGCCAGCAGCTACCTTCCTCCCGGACAGGGTTATTCACCCCTCCACTTT. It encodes CASSYLPPGQGYSPLHF.

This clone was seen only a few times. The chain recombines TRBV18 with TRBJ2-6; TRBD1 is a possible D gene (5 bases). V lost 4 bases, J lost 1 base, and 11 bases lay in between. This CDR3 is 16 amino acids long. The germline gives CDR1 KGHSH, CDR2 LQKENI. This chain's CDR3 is CASSLNQGSGANVLTF. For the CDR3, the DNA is TGTGCCAGCTCACTTAATCAGGGTTCTGGGGCCAACGTCCTGACTTTC.

DNA for the CDR3: TGTGCCACCAGCAGATCCCGGACTAGCGGGGGGGAAGAGACCCAGTACTTC. This translates into CATSRSRTSGGEETQYF. This chain uses TRBV15 with TRBJ2-5; 15 bases agree with TRBD2. The CDR3 consists of 17 residues. Trimming took 2 bases from V and 3 from J; bases not matched to a gene: 4. Germline CDR1 is LNHNV and CDR2 is YYDKDF (reference sequence). Drawing the rest from reference TRBV15 and TRBJ2-5, the complete variable domain is DAMVIQNPRYQVTQFGKPVTLSCSQTLNHNVMYWYQQKSSQAPKLLFHYYDKDFNNEADTPDNFQSRRPNTSFCFLDIRSPGLGDTAMYLCATSRSRTSGGEETQYFGPGTRLLVL.

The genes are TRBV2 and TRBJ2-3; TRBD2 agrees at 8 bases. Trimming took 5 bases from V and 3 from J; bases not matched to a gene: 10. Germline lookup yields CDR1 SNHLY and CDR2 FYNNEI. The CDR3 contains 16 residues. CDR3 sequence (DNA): TGTGCCAGCAGTCAATTGTGGGGCGGGGGGACAGATACGCAGTATTTT. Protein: CASSQLWGGGTDTQYF.

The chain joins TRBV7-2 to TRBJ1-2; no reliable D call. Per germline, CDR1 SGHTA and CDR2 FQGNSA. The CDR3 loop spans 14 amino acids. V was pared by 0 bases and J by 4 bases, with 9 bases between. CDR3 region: CASSLAQVGYGYTF. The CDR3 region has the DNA TGTGCCAGCAGCTTAGCCCAGGTGGGCTATGGCTACACCTTC.

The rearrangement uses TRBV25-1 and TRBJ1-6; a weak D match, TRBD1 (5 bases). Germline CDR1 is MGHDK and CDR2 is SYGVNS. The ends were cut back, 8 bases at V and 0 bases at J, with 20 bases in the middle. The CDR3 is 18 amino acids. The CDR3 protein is CASGGSGGMSSYNSPLHF. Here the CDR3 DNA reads TGTGCCAGCGGAGGCAGCGGGGGGATGAGCTCCTATAATTCACCCCTCCACTTT. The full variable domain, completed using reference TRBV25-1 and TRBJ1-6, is EADIYQTPRYLVIGTGKKITLECSQTMGHDKMYWYQQDPGMELHLIHYSYGVNSTEKGDLSSESTVSRIRTEHFPLTLESARPSHTSQYLCASGGSGGMSSYNSPLHFGNGTRLTVT.

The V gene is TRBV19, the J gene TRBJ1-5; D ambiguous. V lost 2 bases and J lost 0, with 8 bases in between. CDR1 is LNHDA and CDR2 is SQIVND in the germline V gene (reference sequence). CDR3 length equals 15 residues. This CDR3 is CASSIYQNSNQPQHF. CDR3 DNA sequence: TGTGCCAGTAGTATATATCAGAATAGCAATCAGCCCCAGCATTTT. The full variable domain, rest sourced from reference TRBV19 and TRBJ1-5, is DGGITQSPKYLFRKEGQNVTLSCEQNLNHDAMYWYRQDPGQGLRLIYYSQIVNDFQKGDIAEGYSVSREKKESFPLTVTSAQKNPTAFYLCASSIYQNSNQPQHFGDGTRLSIL.

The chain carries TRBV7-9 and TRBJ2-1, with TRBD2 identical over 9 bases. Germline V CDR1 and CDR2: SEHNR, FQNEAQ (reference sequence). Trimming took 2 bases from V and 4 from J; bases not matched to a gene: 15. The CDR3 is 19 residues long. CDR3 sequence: CASSLKNPTSAGGYNEQFF. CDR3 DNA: TGTGCCAGCAGCTTAAAGAATCCTACTAGCGCGGGGGGGTACAATGAGCAGTTCTTC.

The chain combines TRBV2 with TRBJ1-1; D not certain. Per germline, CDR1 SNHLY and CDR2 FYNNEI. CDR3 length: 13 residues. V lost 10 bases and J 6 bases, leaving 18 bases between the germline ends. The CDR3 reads CATARSVEPEAFF. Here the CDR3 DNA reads TGTGCCACGGCTCGATCCGTGGAGCCTGAAGCTTTCTTT.

The CDR3 sequence is CASSSGTAFYEQYF. CDR3 bases: TGTGCCAGCAGCTCCGGGACAGCCTTCTACGAGCAGTACTTC. The chain recombines TRBV7-6 with TRBJ2-7, with 7 bases that match TRBD1. This CDR3 has 14 residues. Germline CDR1 reads SGHVS; CDR2 reads FNYEAQ. J was trimmed by 3 bases and V by 4 bases; bases with no gene match: 6.

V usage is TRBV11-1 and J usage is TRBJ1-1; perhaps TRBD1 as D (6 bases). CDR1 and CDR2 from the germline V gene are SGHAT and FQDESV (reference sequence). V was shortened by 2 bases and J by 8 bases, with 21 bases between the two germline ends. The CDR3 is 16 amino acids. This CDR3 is CASSLLGRGGPEEAFF. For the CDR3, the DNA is TGTGCCAGCAGCTTACTCGGAAGGGGGGGCCCCGAGGAAGCTTTCTTT.

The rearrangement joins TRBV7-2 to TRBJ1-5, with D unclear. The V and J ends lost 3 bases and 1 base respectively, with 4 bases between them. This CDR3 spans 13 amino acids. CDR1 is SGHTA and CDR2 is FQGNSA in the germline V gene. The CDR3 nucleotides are TGTGCCAGCAGCTTTGCGAGCAATCAGCCCCAGCATTTT. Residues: CASSFASNQPQHF.

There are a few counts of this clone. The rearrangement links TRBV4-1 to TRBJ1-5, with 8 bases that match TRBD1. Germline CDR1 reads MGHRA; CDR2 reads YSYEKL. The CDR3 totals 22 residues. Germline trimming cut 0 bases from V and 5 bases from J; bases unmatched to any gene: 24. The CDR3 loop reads CASSQDALGRGRGGPPDQPQHF. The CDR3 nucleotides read TGCGCCAGCAGCCAAGATGCCCTGGGCAGGGGGCGCGGGGGACCGCCCGATCAGCCCCAGCATTTT.

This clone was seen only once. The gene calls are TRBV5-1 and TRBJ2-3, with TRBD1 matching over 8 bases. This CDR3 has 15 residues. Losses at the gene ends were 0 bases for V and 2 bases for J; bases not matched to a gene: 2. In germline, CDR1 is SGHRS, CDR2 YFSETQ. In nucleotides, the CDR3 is TGCGCCAGCAGCTTGGGGACAGGGAACACAGATACGCAGTATTTT. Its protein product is CASSLGTGNTDTQYF.

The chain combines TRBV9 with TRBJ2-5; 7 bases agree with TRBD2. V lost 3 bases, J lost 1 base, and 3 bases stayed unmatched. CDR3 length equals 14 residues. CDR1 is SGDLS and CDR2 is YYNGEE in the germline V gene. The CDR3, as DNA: TGTGCCAGCAGCGGCGGGAGACCCCAAGAGACCCAGTACTTC. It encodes CASSGGRPQETQYF.

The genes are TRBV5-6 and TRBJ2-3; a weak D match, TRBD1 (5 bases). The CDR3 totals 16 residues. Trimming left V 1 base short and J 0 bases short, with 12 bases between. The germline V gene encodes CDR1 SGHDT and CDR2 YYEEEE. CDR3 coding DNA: TGTGCCAGCAGCTTGAGGGGTTGGTATAGCACAGATACGCAGTATTTT. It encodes CASSLRGWYSTDTQYF. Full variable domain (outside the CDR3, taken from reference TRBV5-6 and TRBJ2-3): DAGVTQSPTHLIKTRGQQVTLRCSPKSGHDTVSWYQQALGQGPQFIFQYYEEEERQRGNFPDRFSGHQFPNYSSELNVNALLLGDSALYLCASSLRGWYSTDTQYFGPGTRLTVL.

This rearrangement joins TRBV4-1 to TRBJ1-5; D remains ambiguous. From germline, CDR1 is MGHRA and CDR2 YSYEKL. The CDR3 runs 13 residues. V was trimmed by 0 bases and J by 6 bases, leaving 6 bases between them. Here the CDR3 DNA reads TGCGCCAGCAGCCAAGATGGACTTCAGCCCCAGCATTTT. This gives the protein CASSQDGLQPQHF.

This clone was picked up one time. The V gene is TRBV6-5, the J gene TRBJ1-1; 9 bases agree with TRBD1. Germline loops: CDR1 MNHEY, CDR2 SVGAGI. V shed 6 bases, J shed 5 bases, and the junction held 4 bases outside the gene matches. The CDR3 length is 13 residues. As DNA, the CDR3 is TGTGCCAGCAGGGGGACAGGGTCAACTGAAGCTTTCTTT. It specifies CASRGTGSTEAFF.

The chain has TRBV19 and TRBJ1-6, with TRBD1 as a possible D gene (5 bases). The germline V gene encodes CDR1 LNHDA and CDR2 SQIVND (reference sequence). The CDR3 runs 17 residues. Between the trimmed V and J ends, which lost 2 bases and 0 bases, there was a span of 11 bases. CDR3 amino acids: CASSITGASSYNSPLHF. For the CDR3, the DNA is TGTGCCAGTAGTATAACAGGTGCGAGCTCCTATAATTCACCCCTCCACTTT.

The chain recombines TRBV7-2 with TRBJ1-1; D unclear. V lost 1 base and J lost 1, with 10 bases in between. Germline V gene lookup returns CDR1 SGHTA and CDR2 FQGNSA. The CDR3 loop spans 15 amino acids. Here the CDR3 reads CASSLVVRANTEAFF. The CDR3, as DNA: TGTGCCAGCAGCTTAGTAGTGAGGGCGAACACTGAAGCTTTCTTT. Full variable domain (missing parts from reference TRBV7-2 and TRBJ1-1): GAGVSQSPSNKVTEKGKDVELRCDPISGHTALYWYRQSLGQGLEFLIYFQGNSAPDKSGLPSDRFSAERTGGSVSTLTIQRTQQEDSAVYLCASSLVVRANTEAFFGQGTRLTVV.

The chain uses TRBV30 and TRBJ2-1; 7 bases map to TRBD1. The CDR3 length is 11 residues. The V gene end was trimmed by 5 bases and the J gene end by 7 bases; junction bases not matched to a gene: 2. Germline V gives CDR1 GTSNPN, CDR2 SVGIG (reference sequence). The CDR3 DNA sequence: TGTGCCTGGGACAGGGAGAATGAGCAGTTCTTC. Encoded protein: CAWDRENEQFF.

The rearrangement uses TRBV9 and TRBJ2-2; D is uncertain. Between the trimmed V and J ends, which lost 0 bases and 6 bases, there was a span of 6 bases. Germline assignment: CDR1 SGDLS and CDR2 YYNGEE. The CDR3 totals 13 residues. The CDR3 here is CASSVARSGELFF. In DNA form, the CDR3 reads TGTGCCAGCAGCGTAGCTCGGTCCGGGGAGCTGTTTTTT.